These 18 T cell receptor beta chains share one sample of origin, sequenced in a study of T cell responses to AZD1222 COVID-19 vaccine (dated by TCRdb to about 2021). The time point tag for this specimen amounts to: baseline before first vaccination. The library was produced with the immunoSEQ multiplex PCR assay. The table comes from immuneACCESS by way of TCRdb, which keeps in-frame sequences with V and J called. Part of the clones is missing from these tables; in studies checked, under half for an unresolved V gene and the rest for unknown reasons. This sample lists 80,000 or so clones; 70% to 90% were detected once. The top ten constitute 5.7% of the sample. The material sequenced was peripheral blood, taken on day 0 of AZD1222 vaccination. Receptor source: an adult in good health.

The rearrangement links TRBV7-6 to TRBJ1-1; D remains unclear. The CDR3 runs to 10 residues. The germline V gene has CDR1 SGHVS and CDR2 FNYEAQ. V was cut by 5 bases and J by 7 bases, with 5 bases left in between. The CDR3 protein is CASSISEAFF. CDR3 in DNA: TGTGCCAGCAGCATCAGTGAAGCTTTCTTT. The full variable domain, rest sourced from reference TRBV7-6 and TRBJ1-1, is GAGVSQSPRYKVTKRGQDVALRCDPISGHVSLYWYRQALGQGPEFLTYFNYEAQQDKSGLPNDRFSAERPEGSISTLTIQRTEQRDSAMYRCASSISEAFFGQGTRLTVV.

This sequence joins TRBV30 and TRBJ1-2; no clear D gene. The germline gives CDR1 GTSNPN, CDR2 SVGIG (reference sequence). Between the trimmed V and J ends, which lost 1 base and 2 bases, there was a span of 5 bases. CDR3 length equals 12 residues. Here the CDR3 DNA reads TGTGCCTGGAGTGCCGGGAACTATGGCTACACCTTC. Encoded protein: CAWSAGNYGYTF.

The chain couples TRBV2 to TRBJ1-1, with D tentatively TRBD1 (5 bases). The CDR3 loop spans 15 amino acids. With 7 bases removed from V and 2 bases from J, the gap between germline ends came to 17 bases. Germline lookup yields CDR1 SNHLY and CDR2 FYNNEI. CDR3 sequence (DNA): TGTGCCAGCAAGGGGCTCGGGGGTTTCAACACTGAAGCTTTCTTT. It specifies CASKGLGGFNTEAFF.

This clone has only one observation. V and J are TRBV6-1 and TRBJ1-2; D may be TRBD1 (5 bases). V was clipped by 1 base and J by 0 bases, with 9 bases between them. This CDR3 spans 15 amino acids. Germline CDR1 and CDR2: MNHNS and SASEGT. CDR3 amino acids: CASSEGGRTNYGYTF. The CDR3 DNA follows: TGTGCCAGCAGTGAAGGGGGACGGACTAACTATGGCTACACCTTC.

V and J are TRBV7-9 and TRBJ2-5; 7 positions match TRBD2. The CDR3 sequence is 19 residues long. The ends lost 1 base at V and 4 bases at J; junction bases unmatched: 18. Germline V gives CDR1 SEHNR, CDR2 FQNEAQ (reference sequence). This CDR3 is CASSLGGLAGLLSGETQYF. Here the CDR3 DNA reads TGTGCCAGCAGCTTAGGGGGGTTAGCGGGTCTTCTAAGTGGAGAGACCCAGTACTTC.

The chain recombines TRBV5-1 with TRBJ1-1; D remains ambiguous. The ends were cut back, 5 bases at V and 1 base at J, with 9 bases in the middle. The germline CDR1 and CDR2 sequences are SGHRS and YFSETQ. The CDR3 consists of 13 residues. CDR3 bases: TGCGCCAGCAGGGCTGGGGAGAACACTGAAGCTTTCTTT. This codes for CASRAGENTEAFF.

This clone was observed a handful of times. The chain recombines TRBV6-5 with TRBJ2-1; 8 bases fit TRBD2. CDR1 is MNHEY, CDR2 SVGAGI, per germline. The length of the CDR3 is 14 residues. V shed 6 bases, J shed 5 bases, and the junction held 6 bases outside the gene matches. As DNA, the CDR3 is TGTGCCAGCAGGGGCGCGGGGGGAGACAATGAGCAGTTCTTC. Amino acid sequence: CASRGAGGDNEQFF.

In nucleotides, the CDR3 is TGCGCCAGCAGCTTGGGAGTAAATAGCAATCAGCCCCAGCATTTT. Its translation: CASSLGVNSNQPQHF. V is TRBV5-1 and J is TRBJ1-5; D remains unclear. Germline V gives CDR1 SGHRS, CDR2 YFSETQ. CDR3 length: 15 amino acids. The V gene lost 0 bases and the J gene lost 0 bases, with 7 bases spanning the gap.

The chain is built from TRBV12-3 or TRBV12-4 and TRBJ1-3; the D gene is possibly TRBD1 (5 bases). Trimming shortened V by 6 bases and J by 4 bases, and 7 bases separated the two germline ends. This CDR3 has 12 residues. The CDR3 DNA follows: TGTGCCAGCAGCCCAGGGGGAAACACCATATATTTT. Its translation is CASSPGGNTIYF.

The chain is built from TRBV9 and TRBJ2-5; 10 bases agree with TRBD2. The germline V gene has CDR1 SGDLS and CDR2 YYNGEE. Trimming cost V 4 bases and J 5 bases; bases outside gene matches: 11. CDR3 length: 16 residues. The CDR3 region is CASSPGERGGPETQYF. In nucleotides, the CDR3 is TGTGCCAGCAGCCCCGGCGAGCGGGGGGGCCCGGAGACCCAGTACTTC.

The chain recombines TRBV19 with TRBJ1-1; 7 bases are shared with TRBD1. The CDR3 runs to 15 residues. V was clipped by 4 bases and J by 3 bases; unmatched bases: 8. The germline gives CDR1 LNHDA, CDR2 SQIVND (reference sequence). In DNA form, the CDR3 reads TGTGCCAGTAGTACACGACAGGGAACTTACACTGAAGCTTTCTTT. Translating it yields CASSTRQGTYTEAFF.

This clone has more than one count but fewer than ten. V is TRBV7-6 and J is TRBJ1-4; D remains unclear. The CDR3 spans 15 residues. Deletions cut 2 bases from V and 5 bases from J, with 12 bases between. CDR1 and CDR2 from the germline V gene are SGHVS and FNYEAQ. CDR3 in DNA: TGTGCCAGCAGCTTATGGGGAAACCGGAATGAAAAACTGTTTTTT. This codes for CASSLWGNRNEKLFF.

CDR3 DNA sequence: TGCGCCAGCAGCTTGGACGGGGGCGGCGGGGAGCTGTTTTTT. Its protein is CASSLDGGGGELFF. V is TRBV5-1 and J is TRBJ2-2; D could derive from TRBD1 or TRBD2 (6 bases each). The CDR3 totals 14 residues. V was pared by 0 bases and J by 7 bases, with 10 bases between. Per the germline V gene, CDR1 is SGHRS and CDR2 is YFSETQ. Full variable domain (remainder filled in from reference TRBV5-1 and TRBJ2-2): KAGVTQTPRYLIKTRGQQVTLSCSPISGHRSVSWYQQTPGQGLQFLFEYFSETQRNKGNFPGRFSGRQFSNSRSEMNVSTLELGDSALYLCASSLDGGGGELFFGEGSRLTVL.

This clone occurred a few times. V and J are TRBV27 and TRBJ1-2; no reliable D call. Trimming removed 6 bases at V and 5 bases at J, with 16 bases between. The CDR3 extends over 14 amino acids. Per germline, CDR1 MNHEY and CDR2 SMNVEV (reference sequence). The CDR3 nucleotides are TGTGCCAGCAGACAAAGTTCCCTGGGGTATGGCTACACCTTC. It translates to CASRQSSLGYGYTF.

This rearrangement joins TRBV19 to TRBJ2-2; D is uncertain. Trimming removed 2 bases at V and 0 bases at J, with 4 bases between. CDR1 is LNHDA and CDR2 is SQIVND in the germline V gene (reference sequence). The CDR3 runs to 14 residues. As DNA, the CDR3 is TGTGCCAGTAGTATACAGGCGAACACCGGGGAGCTGTTTTTT. This encodes CASSIQANTGELFF. Full variable domain (outside the CDR3, taken from reference TRBV19 and TRBJ2-2): DGGITQSPKYLFRKEGQNVTLSCEQNLNHDAMYWYRQDPGQGLRLIYYSQIVNDFQKGDIAEGYSVSREKKESFPLTVTSAQKNPTAFYLCASSIQANTGELFFGEGSRLTVL.

This clone has a single count. The chain carries TRBV11-2 and TRBJ1-4; D remains ambiguous. This CDR3 contains 13 residues. Trimming left V 0 bases short and J 12 bases short, with 11 bases between. Germline loops: CDR1 SGHAT, CDR2 FQNNGV. The CDR3 loop reads CASSLDNGRQLFF. For the CDR3, the DNA is TGTGCCAGCAGCTTAGATAATGGGCGACAACTGTTTTTT.

The chain has TRBV28 and TRBJ2-7; D gene unclear. The germline V gene has CDR1 MDHEN and CDR2 SYDVKM. The germline V and J ends were trimmed by 4 bases and 4 bases, with 5 bases remaining between them. The CDR3 extends over 11 amino acids. Written as DNA, the CDR3 is TGTGCCAGCAGTTCCCCTTACGAGCAGTACTTC. Translated: CASSSPYEQYF.

The CDR3 reads CASRGLAGEQFF. For the CDR3, the DNA is TGTGCCAGCAGGGGACTAGCTGGTGAGCAGTTCTTC. The chain uses TRBV6-5 and TRBJ2-1; 9 bases are shared with TRBD2. Losses at the gene ends were 6 bases for V and 9 bases for J; bases not matched to a gene: 3. This CDR3 is built from 12 residues. From germline, CDR1 is MNHEY and CDR2 SVGAGI.